Below are 15 T cell receptor beta chains sequenced from a single sample in a study of CD4 T cells in relation to SARS-CoV-2 and coronaviruses. The protocol was immunoSEQ multiplex PCR, while the TCRdb copy is restricted to in-frame clones and leaves out a portion. The table shows roughly 25,000 clones, with 78% occurring only once. No antigen has been identified for these receptors. CD4+ T cells from unexposed donors were obtained before the COVID-19 pandemic (2011-2018). Isolation of CD4+ T cells took place after about 9 days in culture. Material for sequencing was CD4+ T cells from PBMCs, cultured in vitro. All receptors come from a human donor in good health.

The chain recombines TRBV28 with TRBJ1-2, with TRBD1 matching 10 bases. V lost 1 base, J lost 4 bases, and 9 bases stayed unmatched. Germline V gene data show CDR1 as MDHEN and CDR2 as SYDVKM. There are 17 residues in the CDR3. This CDR3 is CASSLLRGDRGPYGYTF. The CDR3 DNA follows: TGTGCCAGCAGTTTATTGAGAGGGGACAGGGGCCCCTATGGCTACACCTTC.

The chain links TRBV3-1 (or the pseudogene TRBV3-2) to TRBJ1-2; no firm D call. The CDR3 loop spans 14 amino acids. V lost 0 bases, J lost 4 bases, and 9 bases lay in between. CDR1 is LGHDT, CDR2 YNNKEL, per germline (reference sequence). The CDR3 loop reads CASSQDLGPYGYTF. As DNA, the CDR3 is TGTGCCAGCAGCCAAGATTTGGGTCCCTATGGCTACACCTTC.

The genes are TRBV6-6 and TRBJ2-7; 8 bases map to TRBD1. Germline assignment: CDR1 MNHNY and CDR2 SVGAGI (reference sequence). Trimming removed 5 bases from V and 3 bases from J; junction bases left unmatched: 9. The CDR3 runs 15 residues. The CDR3: CASSRDQGAGYEQYF. DNA of the CDR3: TGTGCCAGCAGTCGGGACCAGGGGGCGGGCTACGAGCAGTACTTC.

The chain has TRBV7-8 and TRBJ2-5; D is unclear. V was pared by 7 bases and J by 3 bases, with 15 bases between. Per germline, CDR1 SGHVS and CDR2 FQNEAQ. The CDR3 totals 14 residues. The CDR3 protein is CASTTRTLKETQYF. CDR3 DNA: TGTGCCAGCACCACCAGGACGCTAAAAGAGACCCAGTACTTC.

This clone was counted a single time. The chain recombines TRBV19 with TRBJ1-5, with D perhaps TRBD1 (5 bases). Germline values: CDR1 LNHDA, CDR2 SQIVND (reference sequence). V was trimmed by 9 bases and J by 5 bases, leaving 20 bases between them. CDR3 length: 15 amino acids. For the CDR3, the DNA is TGTGCCAGCCTCCGCCGGGGGGGGGACGATCAGCCCCAGCATTTT. Translated, it gives CASLRRGGDDQPQHF.

This rearrangement joins TRBV7-9 to TRBJ2-1, with TRBD1 as a possible D gene (6 bases). The CDR3 is made up of 13 amino acids. Trimming pared 10 bases from V and 7 bases from J, leaving 17 bases between. Per germline, CDR1 SEHNR and CDR2 FQNEAQ (reference sequence). The CDR3 coding sequence is TGTGCCACCACCATCGGACAGCTAAATGAGCAGTTCTTC. It codes for CATTIGQLNEQFF.

The sample holds a few counts of this clone. The V gene is TRBV5-1, the J gene TRBJ1-4, with D hard to call. The germline V and J ends were trimmed by 3 bases and 0 bases, with 6 bases remaining between them. The CDR3 is 14 residues long. The germline V gene encodes CDR1 SGHRS and CDR2 YFSETQ. The CDR3 sequence is CASSSSSTNEKLFF. The CDR3 DNA is TGCGCCAGCAGCTCTAGCTCAACTAATGAAAAACTGTTTTTT.

The rearrangement joins TRBV6-1 to TRBJ2-7, with a possible D match to TRBD2 (6 bases). V gave up 2 bases and J gave up 5 bases, with 10 bases separating them. The V gene's germline CDR1 is MNHNS and CDR2 SASEGT. The CDR3 contains 13 residues. As DNA, the CDR3 is TGTGCCAGCAGTGAACGGGGGACTCACGAGCAGTACTTC. It codes for CASSERGTHEQYF.

The genes are TRBV10-2 and TRBJ2-7; D gene uncertain. The length of the CDR3 is 15 residues. Germline CDR1 reads WSHSY; CDR2 reads SAAADI. Deletions cut 2 bases from V and 5 bases from J, with 16 bases between. The CDR3 protein is CASSEVRLLGNEQYF. In DNA, the CDR3 is TGCGCCAGCAGTGAGGTCCGCCTTTTGGGTAACGAGCAGTACTTC.

The sample holds a few counts of this clone. The chain recombines TRBV30 with TRBJ1-2; D is undetermined. The V and J ends lost 2 bases and 8 bases respectively, with 12 bases between them. CDR3 length: 12 residues. Per the germline V gene, CDR1 is GTSNPN and CDR2 is SVGIG (reference sequence). CDR3 coding DNA: TGTGCCTGGAGTTACATCGACCGAGGCTACACCTTC. This encodes CAWSYIDRGYTF.

V usage is TRBV18 and J usage is TRBJ1-4, with no clear D. Trimming removed 6 bases at V and 4 bases at J, with 9 bases between. The CDR3 runs to 13 residues. Germline V gene sequence: CDR1 KGHSH, CDR2 LQKENI. The CDR3 coding sequence is TGTGCCAGCTCTGTGGAAAATAATGAAAAACTGTTTTTT. It codes for CASSVENNEKLFF.

V gene TRBV7-8 combines with J gene TRBJ1-1; unclear D gene. Trimming shortened V by 2 bases and J by 3 bases, and 10 bases separated the two germline ends. The CDR3 runs 14 residues. In germline, CDR1 is SGHVS, CDR2 FQNEAQ. CDR3 nucleotides: TGTGCCAGCAGCTTAAGGGAGGTGGACACTGAAGCTTTCTTT. The encoded protein is CASSLREVDTEAFF.

The chain links TRBV28 to TRBJ1-1; the D is unclear. Germline V gene sequence: CDR1 MDHEN, CDR2 SYDVKM. The CDR3 is 13 amino acids. The V end was cut by 5 bases, the J end by 1 base, with 8 bases between. CDR3 in DNA: TGTGCCAGCAGTCCCCCAGGGAACACTGAAGCTTTCTTT. Protein product: CASSPPGNTEAFF.

The chain uses TRBV7-2 and TRBJ2-3, with 7 nucleotides matching TRBD2. Germline assignment: CDR1 SGHTA and CDR2 FQGNSA. V was pared by 4 bases and J by 3 bases, with 10 bases of the junction left unmatched. This CDR3 has 16 amino acids. CDR3 DNA sequence: TGTGCCAGCAGCTCCTTCGGGACTATCGGAACAGATACGCAGTATTTT. It specifies CASSSFGTIGTDTQYF.

CDR3 nucleotides: TGCGCCAGCAGCTTGGGCTCCCCTGAGGATACGCAGTATTTT. It specifies CASSLGSPEDTQYF. The chain combines TRBV5-1 with TRBJ2-3, with D hard to call. Germline CDR1 SGHRS, CDR2 YFSETQ. The V end was cut by 0 bases, the J end by 6 bases, with 11 bases between. CDR3 length equals 14 residues.